Shown below are 13 T cell receptor beta chains from a single sample sequenced in a study of T cells in Graves' hyperthyroidism and ophthalmopathy. RNA transcripts served as the template for amplifying TCR beta CDR3 regions. RT-PCR in the first round (using the HTBI primer set) targeted the TCR CDR3. Each CDR3 protein gets one entry after TCRdb re-called the multiplex PCR reads with MiXCR. This table has nearly 600,000 distinct CDR3 sequences, around 14% appearing once. Input material: blood. Every receptor here comes from a woman aged 30 to 39 with Graves' hyperthyroidism that later progressed to Graves' ophthalmopathy.

This clonotype was detected a few times. This chain connects TRBV29-1 to TRBJ2-5; D is uncertain. Germline-derived CDR1 and CDR2 are SQVTM and ANQGSEA. The CDR3 totals 13 residues. Deletions cut 1 base from V and 2 bases from J, with 8 bases between. The CDR3 here is CSVEGTPQETQYF. The CDR3 DNA follows: TGCAGCGTTGAAGGGACGCCTCAAGAGACCCAGTACTTC. Full variable domain (outside the CDR3, taken from reference TRBV29-1 and TRBJ2-5): SAVISQKPSRDICQRGTSLTIQCQVDSQVTMMFWYRQQPGQSLTLIATANQGSEATYESGFVIDKFPISRPNLTFSTLTVSNMSPEDSSIYLCSVEGTPQETQYFGPGTRLLVL.

This clonotype has at least ten counts. The CDR3: CASSLAQKVEQFF. For the CDR3, the DNA is TGTGCCAGCAGCTTAGCGCAAAAGGTAGAACAGTTCTTC. The chain is built from TRBV7-2 and TRBJ2-1; no firm D call. The CDR3 extends over 13 amino acids. Trimming removed 0 bases at V and 13 bases at J, with 13 bases between. Looked up from germline, CDR1 is SGHTA and CDR2 is FQGNSA.

This clonotype was recorded many times. The rearrangement joins TRBV2 to TRBJ2-1; possible D gene TRBD2, 6 bases. The CDR3 length is 15 residues. Trimming pared 0 bases from V and 3 bases from J, leaving 9 bases between. Per the germline V gene, CDR1 is SNHLY and CDR2 is FYNNEI. As DNA, the CDR3 is TGTGCCAGCAGTGAAGCGGAGGGAAGCTACAATGAGCAGTTCTTC. Translation: CASSEAEGSYNEQFF. Based on the CDR3 plus reference TRBV2 and TRBJ2-1, the full variable domain is EPEVTQTPSHQVTQMGQEVILRCVPISNHLYFYWYRQILGQKVEFLVSFYNNEISEKSEIFDDQFSVERPDGSNFTLKIRSTKLEDSAMYFCASSEAEGSYNEQFFGPGTRLTVL.

This clonotype was observed many times. The V call is TRBV13, the J call TRBJ2-5; the match to TRBD1 covers 10 bases. J lost 5 bases, V lost 5 bases, and 11 bases had no gene match. CDR1 and CDR2 (germline): PRHDT, FYEKMQ (reference sequence). The CDR3 has 16 amino acids. The CDR3 bases are TGTGCCAGCAGCCGTCCCGGGACAGGGGTGGCGGAGACCCAGTACTTC. It translates to CASSRPGTGVAETQYF.

This clonotype was picked up many times. CDR3 sequence reads: CASSSPMFLSTDTQYF. The CDR3 DNA is TGTGCCAGCAGCTCCCCTATGTTCCTCAGCACAGATACGCAGTATTTT. The chain carries TRBV7-2 and TRBJ2-3; the D is unclear. The CDR3 runs 16 residues. Germline CDR1 is SGHTA and CDR2 is FQGNSA. With 4 bases removed from V and 0 bases from J, the gap between germline ends came to 14 bases.

The chain joins TRBV7-8 to TRBJ1-5; D gene ambiguous. Trimming took 3 bases from V and 0 from J, leaving 12 bases between them. The CDR3 contains 16 residues. Looked up from germline, CDR1 is SGHVS and CDR2 is FQNEAQ. CDR3: CASSFAPADSNQPQHF. As DNA, the CDR3 is TGTGCCAGCAGCTTTGCCCCGGCAGATAGCAATCAGCCCCAGCATTTT.

This clonotype occurred many times. The V and J genes are TRBV30 and TRBJ2-1; D might be TRBD2 (5 bases). Between the trimmed V and J ends, which lost 1 base and 10 bases, there was a span of 14 bases. In germline, CDR1 is GTSNPN, CDR2 SVGIG (reference sequence). The CDR3 is 13 residues long. CDR3 amino acids: CAWSGLAIREQFF. CDR3 DNA: TGTGCCTGGAGTGGTCTAGCCATACGGGAGCAGTTCTTC.

The rearrangement joins TRBV25-1 to TRBJ1-1; D is ambiguous. The CDR3 is made up of 11 amino acids. Trimming removed 5 bases from V and 6 bases from J, with 7 bases in between. Germline V gene sequence: CDR1 MGHDK, CDR2 SYGVNS. CDR3 protein: CASSWSAEAFF. For the CDR3, the DNA is TGTGCCAGCAGTTGGTCGGCTGAAGCTTTCTTT. Supplemented by reference TRBV25-1 and TRBJ1-1, the full variable domain reads EADIYQTPRYLVIGTGKKITLECSQTMGHDKMYWYQQDPGMELHLIHYSYGVNSTEKGDLSSESTVSRIRTEHFPLTLESARPSHTSQYLCASSWSAEAFFGQGTRLTVV.

This clonotype has just one count. A much larger clone is a single base away; this may be a read error. CDR3 DNA sequence: TGTGCCAGCACACCGGGACAGGGTGCACCCTACAATGAGCAGTTCTTC. Translated: CASTPGQGAPYNEQFF. The chain combines TRBV6-1 with TRBJ2-1; TRBD1 matches at 9 bases. With V trimmed by 7 bases and J by 2 bases, 9 bases remained unmatched. This CDR3 is built from 16 residues. Germline CDR1 reads MNHNS; CDR2 reads SASEGT.

This clonotype showed up many times. The V and J genes are TRBV11-3 and TRBJ2-2; a weak D match, TRBD2 (5 bases). The CDR3 is made up of 14 amino acids. Between the trimmed V and J ends, which lost 1 base and 5 bases, there was a span of 8 bases. Germline CDR1 and CDR2: SGHNT and YENEEA. Written as DNA, the CDR3 is TGTGCCAGCAGCTTAGTTCGGGGAACCGGGGAGCTGTTTTTT. Protein: CASSLVRGTGELFF.

This clonotype occurred a few times. The V call is TRBV11-2, the J call TRBJ1-2; tentative D call: TRBD1 (6 bases). The CDR3 length is 13 residues. Trimming removed 5 bases from V and 4 bases from J, with 11 bases in between. Germline lookup yields CDR1 SGHAT and CDR2 FQNNGV. CDR3 in amino acids: CASSPSDSYGYTF. The CDR3 DNA follows: TGTGCCAGCAGCCCATCGGACAGCTATGGCTACACCTTC. The full variable domain, with the rest looked up from reference TRBV11-2 and TRBJ1-2, is EAGVAQSPRYKIIEKRQSVAFWCNPISGHATLYWYQQILGQGPKLLIQFQNNGVVDDSQLPKDRFSAERLKGVDSTLKIQPAKLEDSAVYLCASSPSDSYGYTFGSGTRLTVV.

There are many counts of this clonotype. The chain couples TRBV5-1 to TRBJ2-7; perhaps TRBD2 as D (5 bases). Germline assignment: CDR1 SGHRS and CDR2 YFSETQ. V lost 4 bases and J 1 base, leaving 12 bases between the germline ends. This CDR3 has 14 amino acids. CDR3 region: CASSTGLGSYEQYF. The CDR3 DNA is TGCGCCAGCAGCACCGGACTGGGGTCCTACGAGCAGTACTTC.

This clonotype was counted many times. The chain carries TRBV18 and TRBJ2-1; D unclear. V lost 6 bases, J lost 7 bases, and 13 bases lay in between. This CDR3 comprises 13 residues. Germline assignment: CDR1 KGHSH and CDR2 LQKENI. The CDR3 region is CASSPLHGNEQFF. DNA for the CDR3: TGTGCCAGCTCTCCTCTACATGGGAATGAGCAGTTCTTC.